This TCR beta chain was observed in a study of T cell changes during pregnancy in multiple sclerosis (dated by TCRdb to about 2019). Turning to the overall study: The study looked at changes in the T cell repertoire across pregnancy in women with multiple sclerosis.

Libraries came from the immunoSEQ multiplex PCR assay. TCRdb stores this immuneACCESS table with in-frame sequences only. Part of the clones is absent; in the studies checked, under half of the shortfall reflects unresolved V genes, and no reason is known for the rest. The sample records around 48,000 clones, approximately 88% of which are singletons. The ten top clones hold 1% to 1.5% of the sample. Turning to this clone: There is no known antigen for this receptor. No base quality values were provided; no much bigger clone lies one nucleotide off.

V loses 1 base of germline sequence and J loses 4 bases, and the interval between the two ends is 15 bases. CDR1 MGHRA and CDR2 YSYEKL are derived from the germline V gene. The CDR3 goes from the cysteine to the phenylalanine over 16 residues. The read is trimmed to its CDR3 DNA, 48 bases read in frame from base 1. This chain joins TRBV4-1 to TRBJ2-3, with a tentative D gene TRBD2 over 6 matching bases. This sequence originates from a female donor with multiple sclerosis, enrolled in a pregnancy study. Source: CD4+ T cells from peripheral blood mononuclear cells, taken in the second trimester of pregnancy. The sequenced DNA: TGCGCCAGCAGCCAAGCCCCGGGAGACTTTGCAGATACGCAGTATTTT. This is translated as CASSQAPGDFADTQYF.